These T cell receptor beta chains were read from a single sample in a study of shared clonotypes between healthy human individuals. Repertoires were generated with immunoSEQ multiplex PCR, while TCRdb's copy carries only in-frame clones and drops some. The data contain roughly 1,100,000 clones, under 80% of them singletons. Sequenced material: memory CD4+ T cells sorted from blood. These receptor sequences come from a young man in good health. Both conserved end residues are part of each CDR3. A D gene is named only where the DNA matches it firmly. Where a row states a size, it is once, few, many or the class of an expanded clone; other rows omit it.

clone_size	v_call	d_call	j_call	cdr3_nt	cdr3_aa
NA	TRBV7-2	TRBD1	TRBJ1-5	TGTGCCAGCAGCATGACAGGGGCCCTTAGCAATCAGCCCCAGCATTTT	CASSMTGALSNQPQHF
NA	TRBV13	TRBD1	TRBJ1-2	TGTGCCAGCCGCGAAGGGGGCAGAGATGGCTACACCTTC	CASREGGRDGYTF
once	TRBV12-5	NA	TRBJ1-5	TGTGCTAGTGGGCCAAGTTATAGCAATCAGCCCCAGCATTTT	CASGPSYSNQPQHF
NA	TRBV2	TRBD2	TRBJ2-2	TGTGCCAGCAACACACGGACTAGCGGGATGGGCGGGGAGCTGTTTTTT	CASNTRTSGMGGELFF
NA	TRBV5-1	NA	TRBJ1-1	TGCGCCAGCAGCCTCTCTACAGGGATGAGAGAAGCTTTCTTT	CASSLSTGMREAFF
NA	TRBV5-6	TRBD2	TRBJ2-5	TGTGCCAGCAGTCTCCGACTAGCGGGACAAGAGACCCAGTACTTC	CASSLRLAGQETQYF
once	TRBV11-2	TRBD2	TRBJ2-1	TGTGCCAGCAGCTTAGCACTAGCGGATTACAATGAGCAGTTCTTC	CASSLALADYNEQFF
once	TRBV7-9	TRBD2	TRBJ2-2	TGTGCCAGCAGCTCGCCCCGGACTAGCGGGGTGAGCGGGGAGCTGTTTTTT	CASSSPRTSGVSGELFF
NA	TRBV2	TRBD1	TRBJ1-6	TGTGCCAGCAGGACAGGGGTACAAAATTCACCCCTCCACTTT	CASRTGVQNSPLHF
few	TRBV7-2	NA	TRBJ2-1	TGTGCCAGCAGCTGGGCCAATGAGCAGTTCTTC	CASSWANEQFF
NA	TRBV19	NA	TRBJ1-2	TGTGCCAGTAGTGCCGGGGCGGACTATGGCTACACCTTC	CASSAGADYGYTF
NA	TRBV18	NA	TRBJ1-1	TGTGCCAGCTCACCGCTTTACGGAGGGGACACTGAAGCTTTCTTT	CASSPLYGGDTEAFF
NA	TRBV7-2	NA	TRBJ2-3	TGTGCCAGCAGCTTACCCCCGGGGCACAACACAGATACGCAGTATTTT	CASSLPPGHNTDTQYF
NA	TRBV6-1	NA	TRBJ2-3	TGTGCCAGCAGTGAAAGCCTGGCCCGCGGTACAGATACGCAGTATTTT	CASSESLARGTDTQYF
NA	TRBV6-1	NA	TRBJ2-1	TGTGCCAGCAGTCAGGACTCCCTCAGTGAGCAGTTCTTC	CASSQDSLSEQFF
NA	TRBV18	NA	TRBJ1-2	TGTGCCAGCTCACCGAGTGAGACAGCCGCTCGAAGCGATGGCTACACCTTC	CASSPSETAARSDGYTF
NA	TRBV5-1	NA	TRBJ2-1	TGCGCCAGCAGCTTGGGGGCGGGGTACAATGAGCAGTTCTTC	CASSLGAGYNEQFF
NA	TRBV18	NA	TRBJ2-7	TGTGCCAGCTCAACGGAGACGGGCTACGAGCAGTACTTC	CASSTETGYEQYF
NA	TRBV6-5	NA	TRBJ1-3	TGTGCCAGCTCCGCCCCTCATGGCAACACCATATATTTT	CASSAPHGNTIYF
NA	TRBV30	TRBD1	TRBJ1-2	TGTGCCTGGTCCACTCGACAGGGGAGTAGGGGCTACACCTTC	CAWSTRQGSRGYTF